The present T cell receptor (beta chain) was sequenced within a study of T cells in Graves' hyperthyroidism and ophthalmopathy. Regarding the study as a whole: The model anticipated ophthalmopathy a median about six months pre-onset. Blood held most thyroid clonotypes expanded above 0.001 frequency.

The CDR3 totals 15 residues. Germline trimming cut 3 bases from V and 7 bases from J; bases unmatched to any gene: 7. Germline CDR1 and CDR2: KGHDR and SFDVKD. In the case of this clonotype: Antigen unknown.

TCR beta CDR3 region amplification was performed from RNA transcripts. Carried out on the TCR CDR3, a first-round RT-PCR used the HTBI primer set. One entry per CDR3 protein, called by TCRdb with MiXCR from the multiplex PCR reads. Here the sample spans approximately 500,000 distinct CDR3 sequences, under 60% being singletons. The definition of stable Graves' hyperthyroidism was no ophthalmopathy progression within 18 months. The V gene is TRBV24-1, the J gene TRBJ2-1; 8 bases are shared with TRBD2. This TCR was sampled from a woman aged 18-30 years with Graves' hyperthyroidism. Material for sequencing was peripheral blood or thyroid tissue (not recorded which). CDR3 residues: CATSDEAGVLNEQFF. Written as DNA, the CDR3 is TGTGCCACCAGTGATGAAGCGGGGGTTCTTAATGAGCAGTTCTTC.